A single sample gave rise to the 10 T cell receptor beta chains below, sequenced in a study of CD8 T cells in ankylosing spondylitis. MiXCR, run by TCRdb on the 5' RACE reads, gives a single entry per CDR3 protein. Among a few hundred thousand distinct CDR3 sequences, 20% were seen once, and the ten largest hold approximately 14%. The sequenced material came from blood, either unsorted or a sorted T cell fraction (not recorded which). The origin of the receptors is a male donor with ankylosing spondylitis or in good health (not recorded which).

This clonotype was counted between two and nine times. This rearrangement joins TRBV27 to TRBJ2-2, with D maybe TRBD2 (6 bases). The CDR3 contains 15 residues. Trimming shortened V by 3 bases and J by 5 bases, and 13 bases separated the two germline ends. The germline gives CDR1 MNHEY, CDR2 SMNVEV (reference sequence). CDR3 sequence: CASSFQEGWTGELFF. The CDR3, as DNA: TGTGCCAGCAGTTTCCAGGAGGGTTGGACCGGGGAGCTGTTTTTT.

The chain employs TRBV15 and TRBJ2-1, with 12 bases fitting TRBD2. V was pared by 2 bases and J by 4 bases, with 12 bases of the junction left unmatched. Germline V CDR1 and CDR2: LNHNV, YYDKDF (reference sequence). The CDR3 is made up of 19 amino acids. The CDR3 loop reads CATSRPTSGGTHLYNEQFF. CDR3 DNA: TGTGCCACCAGCAGACCCACTAGCGGGGGGACACACCTTTACAATGAGCAGTTCTTC.

This clonotype was seen a handful of times. This CDR3 reads CASSPLPGGTEAFF. The CDR3 DNA sequence: TGCGCCAGCAGCCCACTTCCAGGGGGCACTGAAGCTTTCTTT. This sequence joins TRBV5-1 and TRBJ1-1, with 7 bases that match TRBD1. CDR1 is SGHRS and CDR2 is YFSETQ in the germline V gene. The CDR3 covers 14 residues. Trimming at V came to 4 bases and at J to 4 bases, leaving 7 bases not matched to a gene.

In its sample, this clonotype was seen many times. The genes are TRBV4-1 and TRBJ2-7; either TRBD1 or TRBD2 may fit D (6 bases each). V was pared by 1 base and J by 6 bases, with 10 bases between. The CDR3 is 13 residues long. Germline V gene lookup returns CDR1 MGHRA and CDR2 YSYEKL. This CDR3 reads CASSQVGGREQYF. CDR3 bases: TGCGCCAGCAGCCAAGTAGGGGGGCGCGAGCAGTACTTC.

In nucleotides, the CDR3 is TGTGCCAGCAGCTTAGTCGAAGTTCGGAATGAGCAGTTCTTC. The encoded protein is CASSLVEVRNEQFF. The gene calls are TRBV7-9 and TRBJ2-1; no reliable D call. Per the germline V gene, CDR1 is SEHNR and CDR2 is FQNEAQ (reference sequence). CDR3 size: 14 residues. V lost 1 base and J lost 7, with 11 bases in between.

V usage is TRBV12-3 or TRBV12-4 and J usage is TRBJ2-3; D may be TRBD2 (5 bases). The V end lost 7 bases, the J end lost 5 bases, and 13 bases lay between the germline ends. The length of the CDR3 is 13 residues. This CDR3 reads CASTPPEGDTQYF. CDR3 in DNA: TGTGCCAGCACCCCCCCCGAGGGAGATACGCAGTATTTT.

The chain combines TRBV2 with TRBJ2-1; 7 bases map to TRBD2. The trim removed 1 base at V and 4 bases at J, leaving 7 bases unmatched. The V gene's germline CDR1 is SNHLY and CDR2 FYNNEI. The CDR3 is 16 amino acids. CDR3 amino acids: CASSEEPGGYYNEQFF. CDR3 DNA: TGTGCCAGCAGTGAAGAGCCCGGGGGGTATTACAATGAGCAGTTCTTC.

The chain uses TRBV12-3 or TRBV12-4 and TRBJ1-5; D ambiguous. The CDR3 spans 12 residues. V was clipped by 5 bases and J by 6 bases, with 8 bases between them. CDR3 DNA sequence: TGTGCCAGCAGTCCTTCGGGTCAGCCCCAGCATTTT. Its translation is CASSPSGQPQHF.

The CDR3 spells CASWSGDGGGELFF. CDR3 bases: TGTGCCAGCTGGTCCGGCGACGGGGGCGGGGAGCTGTTTTTT. The gene calls are TRBV9 and TRBJ2-2; tentatively, D is TRBD2 (6 bases). Trimming took off 7 bases at V and 7 bases at J, with 17 bases between the two ends. The CDR3 is made up of 14 amino acids. Germline V gene sequence: CDR1 SGDLS, CDR2 YYNGEE.

The chain couples TRBV7-2 to TRBJ2-1, with TRBD2 matching over 9 bases. The length of the CDR3 is 15 residues. V lost 1 base to trimming and J lost 8 bases; unmatched junction nucleotides: 6. Germline lookup yields CDR1 SGHTA and CDR2 FQGNSA. CDR3 nucleotide sequence: TGTGCCAGCAGCTTAGGAGCGGGGGGCTGGGATGAGCAGTTCTTC. This translates into CASSLGAGGWDEQFF.